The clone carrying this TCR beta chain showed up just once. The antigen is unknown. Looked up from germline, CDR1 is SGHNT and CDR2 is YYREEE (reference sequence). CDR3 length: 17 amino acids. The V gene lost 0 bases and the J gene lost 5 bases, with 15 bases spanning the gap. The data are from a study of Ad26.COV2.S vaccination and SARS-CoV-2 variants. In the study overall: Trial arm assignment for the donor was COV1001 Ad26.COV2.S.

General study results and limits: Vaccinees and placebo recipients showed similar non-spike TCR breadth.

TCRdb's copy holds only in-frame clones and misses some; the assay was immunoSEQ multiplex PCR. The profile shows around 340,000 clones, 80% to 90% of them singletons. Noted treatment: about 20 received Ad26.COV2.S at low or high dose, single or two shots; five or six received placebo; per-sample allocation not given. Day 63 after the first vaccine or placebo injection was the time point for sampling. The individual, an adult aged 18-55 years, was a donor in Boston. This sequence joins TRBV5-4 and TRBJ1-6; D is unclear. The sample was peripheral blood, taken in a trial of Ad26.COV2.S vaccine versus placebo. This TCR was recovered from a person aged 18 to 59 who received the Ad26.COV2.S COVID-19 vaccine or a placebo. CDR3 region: CASSLDGWAVDNSPLHF. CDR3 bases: TGTGCCAGCAGCTTGGACGGGTGGGCAGTTGATAATTCACCCCTCCACTTT.